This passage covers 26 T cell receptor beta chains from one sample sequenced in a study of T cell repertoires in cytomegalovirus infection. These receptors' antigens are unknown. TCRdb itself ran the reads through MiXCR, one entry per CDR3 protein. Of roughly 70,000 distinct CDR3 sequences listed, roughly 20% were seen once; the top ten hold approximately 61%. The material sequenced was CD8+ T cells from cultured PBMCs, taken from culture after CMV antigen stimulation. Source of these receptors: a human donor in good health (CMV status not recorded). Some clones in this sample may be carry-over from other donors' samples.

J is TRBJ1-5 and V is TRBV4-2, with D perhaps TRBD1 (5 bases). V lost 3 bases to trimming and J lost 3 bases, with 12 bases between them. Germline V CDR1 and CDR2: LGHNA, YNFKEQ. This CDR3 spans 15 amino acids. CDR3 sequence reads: CASSQEMTANQPQHF. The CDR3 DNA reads TGTGCCAGCAGCCAGGAGATGACAGCCAATCAGCCCCAGCATTTT.

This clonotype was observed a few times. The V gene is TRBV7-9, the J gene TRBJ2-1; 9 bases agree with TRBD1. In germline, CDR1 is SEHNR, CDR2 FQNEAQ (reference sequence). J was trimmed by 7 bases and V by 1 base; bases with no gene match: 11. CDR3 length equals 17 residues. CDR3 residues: CASSLGDRVAIPNEQFF. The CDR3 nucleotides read TGTGCCAGCAGCTTAGGGGACAGGGTCGCAATTCCGAATGAGCAGTTCTTC. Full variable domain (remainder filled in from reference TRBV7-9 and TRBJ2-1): DTGVSQNPRHKITKRGQNVTFRCDPISEHNRLYWYRQTLGQGPEFLTYFQNEAQLEKSRLLSDRFSAERPKGSFSTLEIQRTEQGDSAMYLCASSLGDRVAIPNEQFFGPGTRLTVL.

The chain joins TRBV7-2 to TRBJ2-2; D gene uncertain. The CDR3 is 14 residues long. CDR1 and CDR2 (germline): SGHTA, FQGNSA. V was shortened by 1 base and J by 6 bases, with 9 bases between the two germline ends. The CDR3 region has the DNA TGTGCCAGCAGCTTAGAAGGCTTCGCCGGGGAGCTGTTTTTT. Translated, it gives CASSLEGFAGELFF.

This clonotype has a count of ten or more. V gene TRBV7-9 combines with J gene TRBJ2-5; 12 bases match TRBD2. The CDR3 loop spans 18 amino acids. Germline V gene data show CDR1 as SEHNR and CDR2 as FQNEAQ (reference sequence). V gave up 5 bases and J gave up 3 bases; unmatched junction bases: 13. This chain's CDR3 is CASSGRTSGAPEEETQYF. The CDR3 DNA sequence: TGTGCCAGCAGCGGCAGGACTAGCGGGGCCCCCGAAGAAGAGACCCAGTACTTC.

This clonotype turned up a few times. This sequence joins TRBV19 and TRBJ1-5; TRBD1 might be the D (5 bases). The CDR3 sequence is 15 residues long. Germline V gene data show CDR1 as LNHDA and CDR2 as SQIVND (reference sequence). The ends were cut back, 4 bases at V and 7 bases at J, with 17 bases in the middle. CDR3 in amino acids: CASSTVPRGKQPQHF. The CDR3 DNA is TGTGCCAGTAGTACCGTCCCAAGGGGTAAACAGCCCCAGCATTTT. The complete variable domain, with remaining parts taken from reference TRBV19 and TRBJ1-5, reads DGGITQSPKYLFRKEGQNVTLSCEQNLNHDAMYWYRQDPGQGLRLIYYSQIVNDFQKGDIAEGYSVSREKKESFPLTVTSAQKNPTAFYLCASSTVPRGKQPQHFGDGTRLSIL.

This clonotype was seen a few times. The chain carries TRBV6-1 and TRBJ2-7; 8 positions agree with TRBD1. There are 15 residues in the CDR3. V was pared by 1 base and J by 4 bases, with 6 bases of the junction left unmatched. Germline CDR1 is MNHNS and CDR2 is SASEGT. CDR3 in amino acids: CASSEGGQEVYEQYF. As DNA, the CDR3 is TGTGCCAGCAGTGAAGGGGGACAGGAGGTGTACGAGCAGTACTTC.

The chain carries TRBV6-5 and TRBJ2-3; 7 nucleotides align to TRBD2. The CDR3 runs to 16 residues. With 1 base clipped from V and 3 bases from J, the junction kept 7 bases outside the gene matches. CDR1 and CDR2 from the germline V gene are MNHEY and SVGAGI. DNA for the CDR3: TGTGCCAGCAGTTACTTTCCGTGGCGGGGGACAGATACGCAGTATTTT. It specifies CASSYFPWRGTDTQYF.

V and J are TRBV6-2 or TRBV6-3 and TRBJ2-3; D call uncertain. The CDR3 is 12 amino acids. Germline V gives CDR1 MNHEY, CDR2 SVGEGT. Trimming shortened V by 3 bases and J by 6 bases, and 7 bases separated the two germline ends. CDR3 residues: CASSYPADTQYF. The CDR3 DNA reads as TGTGCCAGCAGTTATCCCGCTGATACGCAGTATTTT.

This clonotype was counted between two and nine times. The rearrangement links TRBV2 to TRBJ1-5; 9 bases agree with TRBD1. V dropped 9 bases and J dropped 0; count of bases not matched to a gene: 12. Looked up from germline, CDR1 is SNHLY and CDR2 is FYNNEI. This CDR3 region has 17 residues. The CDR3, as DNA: TGTGCCAGTACGGACAGGGGACCCCTTTATAGCAATCAGCCCCAGCATTTT. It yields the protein CASTDRGPLYSNQPQHF.

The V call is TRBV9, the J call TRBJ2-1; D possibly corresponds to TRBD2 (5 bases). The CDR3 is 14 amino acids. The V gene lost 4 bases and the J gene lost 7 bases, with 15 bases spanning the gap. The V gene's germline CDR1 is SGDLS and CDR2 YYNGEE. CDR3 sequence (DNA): TGTGCCAGCAGCCCCCCACCTAGCAGGAATGAGCAGTTCTTC. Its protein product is CASSPPPSRNEQFF. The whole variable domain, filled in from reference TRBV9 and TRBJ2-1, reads DSGVTQTPKHLITATGQRVTLRCSPRSGDLSVYWYQQSLDQGLQFLIQYYNGEERAKGNILERFSAQQFPDLHSELNLSSLELGDSALYFCASSPPPSRNEQFFGPGTRLTVL.

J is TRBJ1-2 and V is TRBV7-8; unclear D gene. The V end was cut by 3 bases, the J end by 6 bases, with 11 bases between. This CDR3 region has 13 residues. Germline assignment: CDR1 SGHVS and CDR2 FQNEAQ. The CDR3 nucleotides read TGTGCCAGCAGCTTGATGCGCGGTCATGGCTACACCTTC. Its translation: CASSLMRGHGYTF.

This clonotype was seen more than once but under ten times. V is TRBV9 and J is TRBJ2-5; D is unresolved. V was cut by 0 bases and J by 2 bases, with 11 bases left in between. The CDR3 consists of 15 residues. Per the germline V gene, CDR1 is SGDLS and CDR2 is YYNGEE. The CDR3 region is CASSVEGQLQETQYF. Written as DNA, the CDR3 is TGTGCCAGCAGCGTAGAGGGCCAACTACAAGAGACCCAGTACTTC.

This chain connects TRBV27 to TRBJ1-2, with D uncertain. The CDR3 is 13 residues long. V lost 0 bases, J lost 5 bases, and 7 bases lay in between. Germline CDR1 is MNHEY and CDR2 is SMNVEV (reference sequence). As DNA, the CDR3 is TGTGCCAGCAGTTTATCGGCCGGTTATGGCTACACCTTC. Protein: CASSLSAGYGYTF.

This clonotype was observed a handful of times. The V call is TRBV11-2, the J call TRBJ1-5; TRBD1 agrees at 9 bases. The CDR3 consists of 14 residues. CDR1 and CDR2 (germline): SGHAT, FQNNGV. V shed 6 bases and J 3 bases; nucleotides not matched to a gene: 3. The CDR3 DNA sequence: TGTGCCAGCAGTACAGGGGGCGTCAATCAGCCCCAGCATTTT. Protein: CASSTGGVNQPQHF.

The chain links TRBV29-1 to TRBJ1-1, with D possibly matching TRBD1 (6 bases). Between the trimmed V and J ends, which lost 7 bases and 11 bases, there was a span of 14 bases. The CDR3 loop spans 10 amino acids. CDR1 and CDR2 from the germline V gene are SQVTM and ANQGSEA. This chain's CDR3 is CSDGGGEAFF. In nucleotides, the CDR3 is TGCAGCGACGGAGGGGGTGAGGCTTTCTTT.

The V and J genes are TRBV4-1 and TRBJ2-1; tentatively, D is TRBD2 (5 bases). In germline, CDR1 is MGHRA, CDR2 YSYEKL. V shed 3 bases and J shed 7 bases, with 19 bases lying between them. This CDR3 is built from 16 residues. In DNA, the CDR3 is TGCGCCAGCAGCCATTCCGGGGAAAGCGTGAGTAATGAGCAGTTCTTC. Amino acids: CASSHSGESVSNEQFF.

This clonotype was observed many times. As DNA, the CDR3 is TGTGCCAGCAGTGAAGCTCAGGGGGGCACAGATACGCAGTATTTT. It is translated as CASSEAQGGTDTQYF. The chain links TRBV6-1 to TRBJ2-3; 7 bases fit TRBD1. In germline, CDR1 is MNHNS, CDR2 SASEGT. The CDR3 is made up of 15 amino acids. V lost 0 bases and J lost 1; bases outside the gene matches: 1.

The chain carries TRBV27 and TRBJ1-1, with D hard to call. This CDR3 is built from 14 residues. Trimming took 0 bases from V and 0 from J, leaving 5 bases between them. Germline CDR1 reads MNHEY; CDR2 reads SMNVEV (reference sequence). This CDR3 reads CASSLSLLNTEAFF. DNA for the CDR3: TGTGCCAGCAGTTTATCGTTACTGAACACTGAAGCTTTCTTT.

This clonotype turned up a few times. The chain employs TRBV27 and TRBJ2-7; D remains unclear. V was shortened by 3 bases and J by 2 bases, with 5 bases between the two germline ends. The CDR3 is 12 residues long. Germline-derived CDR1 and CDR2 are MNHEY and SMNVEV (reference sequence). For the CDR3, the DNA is TGTGCCAGCAGTTTTTCCCCCTACGAGCAGTACTTC. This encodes CASSFSPYEQYF.

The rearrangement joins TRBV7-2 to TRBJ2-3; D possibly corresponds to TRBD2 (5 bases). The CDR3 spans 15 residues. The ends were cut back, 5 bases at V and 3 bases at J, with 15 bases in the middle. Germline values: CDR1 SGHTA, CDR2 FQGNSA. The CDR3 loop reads CASSAFEGTTDTQYF. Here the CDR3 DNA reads TGTGCCAGCAGCGCATTCGAGGGTACTACAGATACGCAGTATTTT.

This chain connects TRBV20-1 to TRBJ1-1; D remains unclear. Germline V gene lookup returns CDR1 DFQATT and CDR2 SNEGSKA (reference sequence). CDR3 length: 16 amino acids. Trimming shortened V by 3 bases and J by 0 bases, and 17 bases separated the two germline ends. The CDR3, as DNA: TGCAGTGCTAGGGCCTTTGACGGACTATTGAACACTGAAGCTTTCTTT. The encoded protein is CSARAFDGLLNTEAFF.

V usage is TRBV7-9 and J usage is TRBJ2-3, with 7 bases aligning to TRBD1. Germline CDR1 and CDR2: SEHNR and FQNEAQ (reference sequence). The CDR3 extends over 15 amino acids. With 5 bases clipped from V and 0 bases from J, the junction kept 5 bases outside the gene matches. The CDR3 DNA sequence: TGTGCCAGCAGCCCACAGGGGTCAAGCACAGATACGCAGTATTTT. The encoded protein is CASSPQGSSTDTQYF.

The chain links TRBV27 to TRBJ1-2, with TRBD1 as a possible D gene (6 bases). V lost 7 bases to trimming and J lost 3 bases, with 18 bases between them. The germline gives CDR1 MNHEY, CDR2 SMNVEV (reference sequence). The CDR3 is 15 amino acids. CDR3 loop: CASTNRGGYDYGYTF. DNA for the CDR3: TGTGCCAGCACCAATCGGGGGGGCTATGACTATGGCTACACCTTC.

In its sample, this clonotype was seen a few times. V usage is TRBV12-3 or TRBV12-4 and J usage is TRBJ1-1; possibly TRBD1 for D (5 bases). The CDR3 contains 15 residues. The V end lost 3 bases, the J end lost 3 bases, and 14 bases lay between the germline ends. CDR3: CASSFFPVGDTEAFF. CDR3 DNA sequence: TGTGCCAGCAGTTTTTTTCCGGTGGGGGACACTGAAGCTTTCTTT.

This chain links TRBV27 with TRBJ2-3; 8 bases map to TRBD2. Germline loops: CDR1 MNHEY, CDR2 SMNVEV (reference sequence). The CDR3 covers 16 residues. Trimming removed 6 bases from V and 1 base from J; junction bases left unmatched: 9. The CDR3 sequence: CASRPPAGAGTDTQYF. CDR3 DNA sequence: TGTGCCAGCAGACCCCCAGCGGGGGCCGGCACAGATACGCAGTATTTT.

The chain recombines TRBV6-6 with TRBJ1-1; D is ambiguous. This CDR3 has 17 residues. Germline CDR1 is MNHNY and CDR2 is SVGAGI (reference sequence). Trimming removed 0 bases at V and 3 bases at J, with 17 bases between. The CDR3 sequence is CASSYSLIMESYTEAFF. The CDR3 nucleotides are TGTGCCAGCAGTTACTCTCTTATAATGGAGTCGTACACTGAAGCTTTCTTT.